The 32 T cell receptor beta chains below all came from one sample that was sequenced in a study of patients and donors after allogeneic stem cell transplantation. MiXCR was run by TCRdb on the RT-PCR reads, yielding one entry per CDR3 protein. The sample includes approximately 99,000 distinct CDR3 sequences, over 30% of them seen just once. Sequenced material: blood, either unsorted or a sorted T cell fraction (not recorded which). These receptors were collected from a human donor who was either an allogeneic HSCT recipient or a stem cell or donor lymphocyte infusion donor (not recorded which). It is not recorded whose cells these are; they may come from a transplant donor.

This clonotype was seen more than once but under ten times. The chain is built from TRBV7-9 and TRBJ1-4; 7 bases align to TRBD1. The CDR3 runs 16 residues. V shed 3 bases and J 0 bases; nucleotides not matched to a gene: 4. The germline V gene encodes CDR1 SEHNR and CDR2 FQNEAQ (reference sequence). In nucleotides, the CDR3 is TGTGCCAGCAGCTTGCGGGGACAGCCAACTAATGAAAAACTGTTTTTT. This translates into CASSLRGQPTNEKLFF.

The chain carries TRBV20-1 and TRBJ2-7; D remains unclear. The CDR3 sequence is 13 residues long. Trimming cost V 5 bases and J 2 bases, with 13 bases left between them. The germline gives CDR1 DFQATT, CDR2 SNEGSKA (reference sequence). CDR3 coding DNA: TGCAGTGCTTATCGGTCAGCCACCTACGAGCAGTACTTC. This gives the protein CSAYRSATYEQYF.

The gene calls are TRBV12-3 or TRBV12-4 and TRBJ2-2, with 7 bases identical to TRBD2. With V trimmed by 6 bases and J by 4 bases, 8 bases remained unmatched. The CDR3 runs 15 residues. CDR3 in DNA: TGTGCCAGCAGCCGGGGGAGGGTTGGCACCGGGGAGCTGTTTTTT. Translating gives CASSRGRVGTGELFF.

This clonotype came up once. V and J are TRBV9 and TRBJ2-7; 8 bases are a match to TRBD2. The CDR3 has 14 amino acids. V shed 1 base and J 7 bases; nucleotides not matched to a gene: 7. From germline, CDR1 is SGDLS and CDR2 YYNGEE. The CDR3 loop reads CASSVSGSKEEQYF. The CDR3 region has the DNA TGTGCCAGCAGCGTAAGCGGGAGTAAGGAGGAGCAGTACTTC.

This clonotype was found a few times. The gene calls are TRBV15 and TRBJ2-1, with no clear D. With 0 bases removed from V and 7 bases from J, the gap between germline ends came to 4 bases. This CDR3 has 12 amino acids. The V gene's germline CDR1 is LNHNV and CDR2 YYDKDF (reference sequence). CDR3 amino acids: CATSRDGNEQFF. In DNA form, the CDR3 reads TGTGCCACCAGCAGAGACGGGAATGAGCAGTTCTTC.

The chain joins TRBV7-8 to TRBJ1-5, with D perhaps matching TRBD1 (5 bases). Trimming stripped 3 bases from V and 5 bases from J, with 8 bases between. The CDR3 has 13 residues. Germline loops: CDR1 SGHVS, CDR2 FQNEAQ. The CDR3 loop reads CASSFRGDQPQHF. The CDR3 coding sequence is TGTGCCAGCAGCTTCCGAGGGGATCAGCCCCAGCATTTT.

This clonotype was picked up a small number of times. The chain carries TRBV12-3 or TRBV12-4 and TRBJ2-7; 9 bases align to TRBD2. CDR3 length equals 14 residues. V shed 1 base, J shed 6 bases, and the junction held 4 bases outside the gene matches. Here the CDR3 reads CASSLEWREGEQYF. CDR3 DNA: TGTGCCAGCAGTTTAGAGTGGCGGGAGGGCGAGCAGTACTTC.

The CDR3 sequence is CASSRDAGTSGSYEQYF. Here the CDR3 DNA reads TGCGCCAGCAGCCGGGACGCCGGGACTAGCGGTTCCTACGAGCAGTACTTC. This sequence joins TRBV4-3 and TRBJ2-7, with 11 positions matching TRBD2. The V gene's germline CDR1 is LGHNA and CDR2 YSLEER. The V gene end was trimmed by 4 bases and the J gene end by 1 base; junction bases not matched to a gene: 9. This CDR3 is built from 17 residues.

The V gene is TRBV6-2 or TRBV6-3, the J gene TRBJ2-1; D remains ambiguous. CDR3 length: 14 amino acids. Deletions cut 2 bases from V and 8 bases from J, with 13 bases between. CDR1 and CDR2 (germline): MNHEY, SVGEGT. CDR3 DNA: TGTGCCAGCAGTTACCAGCCTTTTTTGGATGAGCAGTTCTTC. Protein product: CASSYQPFLDEQFF.

This clonotype was detected many times. The V call is TRBV12-3 or TRBV12-4, the J call TRBJ1-4, with 7 nucleotides matching TRBD1. The CDR3 consists of 14 residues. Losses at the gene ends were 4 bases for V and 6 bases for J; bases not matched to a gene: 5. CDR3 in DNA: TGTGCCAGCAGTTCCGACAGGGAGTATGAAAAACTGTTTTTT. It specifies CASSSDREYEKLFF.

This rearrangement joins TRBV28 to TRBJ2-1; D might be TRBD2 (6 bases). Trimming pared 5 bases from V and 4 bases from J, leaving 18 bases between. CDR1 MDHEN and CDR2 SYDVKM come from the germline V gene. CDR3 size: 16 residues. CDR3 in amino acids: CASSTSPGLDYNEQFF. The DNA of the CDR3 is TGTGCCAGCAGTACCAGTCCGGGACTCGATTACAATGAGCAGTTCTTC.

J is TRBJ1-2 and V is TRBV7-9, with D maybe TRBD1 (6 bases). This CDR3 has 16 residues. The V end lost 1 base, the J end lost 7 bases, and 19 bases lay between the germline ends. The germline gives CDR1 SEHNR, CDR2 FQNEAQ (reference sequence). CDR3 loop: CASSLGFNREVAGYTF. The DNA for the CDR3 is TGTGCCAGCAGCTTAGGGTTCAACAGGGAAGTAGCTGGCTACACCTTC.

In its sample, this clonotype was seen once. CDR3 in DNA: TGCGCCAGCAGCACAAGACAGGGGGGGACCTACGAGCAGTACTTC. Translated, it gives CASSTRQGGTYEQYF. V and J are TRBV5-1 and TRBJ2-7; 9 bases are shared with TRBD1. CDR1 and CDR2 (germline): SGHRS, YFSETQ. The length of the CDR3 is 15 residues. V shed 4 bases and J 2 bases; nucleotides not matched to a gene: 7.

The chain combines TRBV6-5 with TRBJ1-5; unclear D gene. Germline CDR1 reads MNHEY; CDR2 reads SVGAGI. There are 14 residues in the CDR3. V lost 6 bases to trimming and J lost 4 bases, with 13 bases between them. The CDR3 region is CASRAVVGNQPQHF. In DNA, the CDR3 is TGTGCCAGCAGAGCCGTTGTTGGAAATCAGCCCCAGCATTTT.

The V and J genes are TRBV5-1 and TRBJ2-7; D gene unclear. CDR3 length equals 14 residues. Germline assignment: CDR1 SGHRS and CDR2 YFSETQ. V was clipped by 0 bases and J by 0 bases, with 7 bases between them. The CDR3 region is CASSLGGVSYEQYF. As DNA, the CDR3 is TGCGCCAGCAGCTTGGGCGGAGTCTCCTACGAGCAGTACTTC.

This clonotype occurred a few times. The V call is TRBV20-1, the J call TRBJ1-1; 7 positions match TRBD1. This CDR3 spans 12 amino acids. The trim removed 3 bases at V and 9 bases at J, leaving 7 bases unmatched. CDR1 DFQATT and CDR2 SNEGSKA come from the germline V gene (reference sequence). The CDR3 loop is CSARGTVNQAFF. In nucleotides, the CDR3 is TGCAGTGCTAGGGGGACAGTTAATCAAGCTTTCTTT.

This clonotype has just a few counts. The rearrangement links TRBV5-6 to TRBJ1-2; D uncertain. Germline V gene data show CDR1 as SGHDT and CDR2 as YYEEEE. This CDR3 spans 16 amino acids. Trimming removed 0 bases at V and 2 bases at J, with 14 bases between. The DNA for the CDR3 is TGTGCCAGCAGCTTGGCCTTCGGAGGAGAAAACTATGGCTACACCTTC. Protein: CASSLAFGGENYGYTF.

This clonotype was counted between two and nine times. This chain links TRBV29-1 with TRBJ2-1; D possibly uses TRBD1 or TRBD2 (5 bases each). There are 12 residues in the CDR3. Trimming took 6 bases from V and 11 from J, leaving 17 bases between them. Germline CDR1 and CDR2: SQVTM and ANQGSEA. The CDR3 DNA reads TGCAGCGTCGTTCGGGACCCCCGGCAGCAGTTCTTC. This sequence encodes CSVVRDPRQQFF.

This chain uses TRBV20-1 with TRBJ2-1; no clear D gene. The CDR3 runs 14 residues. Germline assignment: CDR1 DFQATT and CDR2 SNEGSKA (reference sequence). Trimming pared 7 bases from V and 8 bases from J, leaving 21 bases between. CDR3 DNA sequence: TGCAGTGGGCAGAGGCTGCCCGCCTGGGATGAGCAGTTCTTC. It is translated as CSGQRLPAWDEQFF.

This clonotype came up many times. The chain uses TRBV7-2 and TRBJ1-1; D is possibly TRBD1 (5 bases). Looked up from germline, CDR1 is SGHTA and CDR2 is FQGNSA. The CDR3 is 14 amino acids. The V end lost 3 bases, the J end lost 0 bases, and 8 bases lay between the germline ends. The CDR3 spells CASSLGGLNTEAFF. The CDR3, as DNA: TGTGCCAGCAGCTTGGGGGGTTTGAACACTGAAGCTTTCTTT. Drawing the rest from reference TRBV7-2 and TRBJ1-1, the complete variable domain is GAGVSQSPSNKVTEKGKDVELRCDPISGHTALYWYRQSLGQGLEFLIYFQGNSAPDKSGLPSDRFSAERTGGSVSTLTIQRTQQEDSAVYLCASSLGGLNTEAFFGQGTRLTVV.

The chain links TRBV4-3 to TRBJ1-4; no definite D call. The length of the CDR3 is 14 residues. The V gene lost 2 bases and the J gene lost 4 bases, with 8 bases spanning the gap. Germline V gene data show CDR1 as LGHNA and CDR2 as YSLEER. The CDR3 sequence is CASSQQRINEKLFF. The CDR3 DNA reads TGCGCCAGCAGCCAACAACGGATTAATGAAAAACTGTTTTTT.

V usage is TRBV29-1 and J usage is TRBJ1-4, with D tentatively TRBD1 (6 bases). Trimming cost V 4 bases and J 2 bases, with 11 bases left between them. This CDR3 region has 14 residues. Germline lookup yields CDR1 SQVTM and CDR2 ANQGSEA. This CDR3 is CSVGAGVTNEKLFF. The CDR3 DNA sequence: TGCAGCGTTGGGGCAGGGGTTACTAATGAAAAACTGTTTTTT. The full variable domain, with the rest looked up from reference TRBV29-1 and TRBJ1-4, is SAVISQKPSRDICQRGTSLTIQCQVDSQVTMMFWYRQQPGQSLTLIATANQGSEATYESGFVIDKFPISRPNLTFSTLTVSNMSPEDSSIYLCSVGAGVTNEKLFFGSGTQLSVL.

The chain uses TRBV29-1 and TRBJ1-4, with D tentatively TRBD1 (5 bases). Trimming cost V 4 bases and J 2 bases, with 17 bases left between them. Germline values: CDR1 SQVTM, CDR2 ANQGSEA. CDR3 size: 16 residues. In DNA form, the CDR3 reads TGCAGCGTTGCGGCTGGGGGAGGGATCACTAATGAAAAACTGTTTTTT. Amino acid sequence: CSVAAGGGITNEKLFF.

V usage is TRBV14 and J usage is TRBJ2-3; TRBD2 aligns across 9 bases. The J segment lost 2 bases and the V segment lost 0 bases, leaving 9 bases of the junction unmatched. The germline CDR1 and CDR2 sequences are SGHDN and FVKESK. The length of the CDR3 is 18 residues. CDR3 region: CASSQEWALAGITDTQYF. CDR3 DNA: TGTGCCAGCAGCCAAGAATGGGCGCTAGCGGGAATCACAGATACGCAGTATTTT.

This clonotype appeared a few times. The rearrangement uses TRBV7-9 and TRBJ2-1; 11 nucleotides agree with TRBD2. This CDR3 spans 15 amino acids. V trimming: 5 bases; J trimming: 7 bases; junction bases outside the gene matches: 7. Germline V gives CDR1 SEHNR, CDR2 FQNEAQ (reference sequence). In DNA form, the CDR3 reads TGTGCCAGCAGCCCAACTAGCGGGAGTAGGAATGAGCAGTTCTTC. This gives the protein CASSPTSGSRNEQFF. The complete variable domain, with remaining parts taken from reference TRBV7-9 and TRBJ2-1, reads DTGVSQNPRHKITKRGQNVTFRCDPISEHNRLYWYRQTLGQGPEFLTYFQNEAQLEKSRLLSDRFSAERPKGSFSTLEIQRTEQGDSAMYLCASSPTSGSRNEQFFGPGTRLTVL.

This clonotype has only a few counts. The J gene is TRBJ1-3, the V gene TRBV18; D is unresolved. The V end lost 3 bases, the J end lost 2 bases, and 5 bases lay between the germline ends. CDR3 size: 13 residues. The V gene's germline CDR1 is KGHSH and CDR2 LQKENI. The CDR3 DNA follows: TGTGCCAGCTCACCGGCAGCTGGAAACACCATATATTTT. It yields the protein CASSPAAGNTIYF.

The chain is built from TRBV4-2 and TRBJ2-5; D ambiguous. Germline CDR1 LGHNA, CDR2 YNFKEQ. Deletions cut 3 bases from V and 4 bases from J, with 3 bases between. The CDR3 has 11 residues. The chain's CDR3 is CASSHSETQYF. CDR3 DNA: TGTGCCAGCAGCCACTCAGAGACCCAGTACTTC.

V gene TRBV28 combines with J gene TRBJ1-1, with D hard to call. This CDR3 region has 10 residues. The germline V gene has CDR1 MDHEN and CDR2 SYDVKM. Trimming took off 5 bases at V and 10 bases at J, with 8 bases between the two ends. The CDR3 is CASSARRAFF. The CDR3 nucleotides are TGTGCCAGCAGTGCCCGTCGAGCTTTCTTT.

The chain uses TRBV15 and TRBJ1-1; 7 nucleotides match TRBD1. The CDR3 sequence is 15 residues long. Germline V gives CDR1 LNHNV, CDR2 YYDKDF (reference sequence). Germline trimming cut 0 bases from V and 3 bases from J; bases unmatched to any gene: 4. The CDR3 region is CATSRDNRGYTEAFF. For the CDR3, the DNA is TGTGCCACCAGCAGAGATAACAGGGGTTACACTGAAGCTTTCTTT.

J is TRBJ2-4 and V is TRBV6-1; D may match TRBD1 or TRBD2 (5 bases each). Germline CDR1 MNHNS, CDR2 SASEGT. The V and J ends lost 3 bases and 9 bases respectively, with 15 bases between them. This CDR3 spans 14 amino acids. Here the CDR3 reads CASSEASGTAIQYF. The CDR3 DNA sequence: TGTGCCAGCAGTGAGGCGTCAGGGACGGCCATTCAGTACTTC.

V is TRBV3-1 and J is TRBJ2-3, with TRBD1 identical over 8 bases. This CDR3 has 16 amino acids. J gave up 1 base and V 3 bases, and 6 bases lay outside the gene matches. Germline V lookup: CDR1 LGHDT, CDR2 YNNKEL (reference sequence). The CDR3 region is CASSHGDRGGTDTQYF. The CDR3 DNA follows: TGTGCCAGCAGCCATGGAGACAGGGGCGGCACAGATACGCAGTATTTT.

V and J are TRBV4-2 and TRBJ2-3, with unresolved D. V dropped 0 bases and J dropped 2 bases, with 3 bases sitting between them. The length of the CDR3 is 13 residues. Looked up from germline, CDR1 is LGHNA and CDR2 is YNFKEQ. CDR3 in amino acids: CASSQDFTDTQYF. The CDR3 nucleotides read TGTGCCAGCAGCCAAGACTTCACAGATACGCAGTATTTT.